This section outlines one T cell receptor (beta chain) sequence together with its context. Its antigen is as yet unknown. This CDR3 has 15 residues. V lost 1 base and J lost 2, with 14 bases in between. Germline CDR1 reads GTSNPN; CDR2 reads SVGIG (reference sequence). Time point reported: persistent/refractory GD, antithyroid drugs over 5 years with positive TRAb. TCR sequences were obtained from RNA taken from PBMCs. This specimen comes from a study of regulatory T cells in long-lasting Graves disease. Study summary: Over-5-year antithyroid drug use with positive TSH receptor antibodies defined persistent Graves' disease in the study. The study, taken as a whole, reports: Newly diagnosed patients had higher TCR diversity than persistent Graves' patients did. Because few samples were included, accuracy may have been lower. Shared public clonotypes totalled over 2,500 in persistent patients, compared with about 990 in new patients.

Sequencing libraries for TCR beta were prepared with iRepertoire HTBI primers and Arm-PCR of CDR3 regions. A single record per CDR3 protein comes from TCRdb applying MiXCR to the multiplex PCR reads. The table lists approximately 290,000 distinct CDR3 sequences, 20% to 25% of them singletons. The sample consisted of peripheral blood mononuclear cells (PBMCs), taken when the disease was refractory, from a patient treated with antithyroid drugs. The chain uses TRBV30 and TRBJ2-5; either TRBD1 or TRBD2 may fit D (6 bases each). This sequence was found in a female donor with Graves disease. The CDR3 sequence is CAWSAGTRGQETQYF. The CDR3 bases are TGTGCCTGGAGTGCTGGGACACGGGGGCAAGAGACCCAGTACTTC.